These T cell receptor beta chains were read from a single sample in a study of blood T cell repertoires in COVID-19. The protocol was immunoSEQ multiplex PCR, while the TCRdb copy is restricted to in-frame clones and leaves out a portion. This table holds about 180,000 clones, around 86% found once. The sequencing input was peripheral blood. All receptors derive from a woman under 40 with active or convalescent COVID-19. Each CDR3 is given without its conserved first and last residue.

CDR3 protein | J gene | V gene
ASSFWRLAGQEGGELF | TRBJ2-2 | TRBV7-2
ASRRGQGETEAF | TRBJ1-1 | TRBV2
ASSLWRIANYGYT | TRBJ1-2 | TRBV7-8
ASSFFGQNTGELF | TRBJ2-2 | TRBV7-9
ASSPPGLAGGTYEQY | TRBJ2-7 | TRBV18
ASSLGQMNTEAF | TRBJ1-1 | TRBV5-5
ASTLDRGNSPLH | TRBJ1-6 | TRBV6-5
SVDRPEVGVNTEAF | TRBJ1-1 | TRBV29-1
ASNRELLGEKLF | TRBJ1-4 | TRBV19
AISESYPGSGANVLT | TRBJ2-6 | TRBV10-3
ASSQGTGRGPYNEQF | TRBJ2-1 | TRBV3-1/TRBV3-2
ASSTTGYSNQPQH | TRBJ1-5 | TRBV19
ASSESVRRTGTQPQH | TRBJ1-5 | TRBV10-1
ASSDLAARPGELF | TRBJ2-2 | TRBV5-1
ASSVGVGPNEKLF | TRBJ1-4 | TRBV9
ASSFSGADYGYT | TRBJ1-2 | TRBV28
ASSWTSGSKKEQF | TRBJ2-1 | TRBV28
SVRLAETQY | TRBJ2-5 | TRBV20-1
ASSVGTGVYGYT | TRBJ1-2 | TRBV9
ASSLEYATSTDTQY | TRBJ2-3 | TRBV11-2
ATMDRYAGYT | TRBJ1-2 | TRBV19
ASSLQGRSLSGANVLT | TRBJ2-6 | TRBV27
ASSARQLVNTEAF | TRBJ1-1 | TRBV5-1
ASSLGGQGTGQPQH | TRBJ1-5 | TRBV5-1
ASSRPGGVSTGELF | TRBJ2-2 | TRBV25-1
ASSLDDRGLNGYT | TRBJ1-2 | TRBV5-6
SVNLGQAGYEQY | TRBJ2-7 | TRBV29-1
ASTKGVTYEQY | TRBJ2-7 | TRBV19
ATSEAGTGANVLT | TRBJ2-6 | TRBV24-1
ASSFELSQRELAKNIQY | TRBJ2-4 | TRBV28
ASSFPGTPPKLF | TRBJ1-4 | TRBV7-2
ASRPRGREETQY | TRBJ2-5 | TRBV5-1
ASSSLGNNEKLF | TRBJ1-4 | TRBV6-6
ASSLSAAGGLNTEAF | TRBJ1-1 | TRBV27
ASSPLPGHTPTNEKLF | TRBJ1-4 | TRBV7-9
ASSLVAGGPNYGYT | TRBJ1-2 | TRBV28
ASTNRGQGTDTQY | TRBJ2-3 | TRBV6-5
ASSQREVPVDEQY | TRBJ2-7 | TRBV3-1/TRBV3-2
ASSQDAPGQFNYGYT | TRBJ1-2 | TRBV4-1
ASSSPTGVASPLH | TRBJ1-6 | TRBV19
SVDGGGEQF | TRBJ2-1 | TRBV29-1
ASSLEGGGETQY | TRBJ2-5 | TRBV5-1
ASSQDRTGSGQPQH | TRBJ1-5 | TRBV16
ASSRRGRLLNTEAF | TRBJ1-1 | TRBV7-9
ASSLDRTDTSGNTIY | TRBJ1-3 | TRBV11-2
ASSLKMASYEQY | TRBJ2-7 | TRBV28
ASNLNTEAF | TRBJ1-1 | TRBV12-5
ASSPPGLAGGGINEQF | TRBJ2-1 | TRBV3-1/TRBV3-2
ASSLETMWGYT | TRBJ1-2 | TRBV11-3
ASSLKGLAGEPQY | TRBJ2-3 | TRBV4-1
ASRRLAGVGYEQY | TRBJ2-7 | TRBV27
ASSRTESYGYT | TRBJ1-2 | TRBV19
ASTRGQNEQF | TRBJ2-1 | TRBV6-5